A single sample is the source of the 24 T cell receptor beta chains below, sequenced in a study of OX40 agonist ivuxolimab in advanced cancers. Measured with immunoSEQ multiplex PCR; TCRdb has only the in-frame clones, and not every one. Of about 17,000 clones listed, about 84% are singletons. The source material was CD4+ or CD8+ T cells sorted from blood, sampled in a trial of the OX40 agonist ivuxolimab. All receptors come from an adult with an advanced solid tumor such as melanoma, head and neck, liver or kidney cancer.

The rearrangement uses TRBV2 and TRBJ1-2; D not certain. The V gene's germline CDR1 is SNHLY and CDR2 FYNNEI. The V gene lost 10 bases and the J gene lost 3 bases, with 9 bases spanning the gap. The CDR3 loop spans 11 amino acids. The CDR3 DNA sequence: TGTGCCAATTATCGGGACTATGGCTACACCTTC. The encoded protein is CANYRDYGYTF.

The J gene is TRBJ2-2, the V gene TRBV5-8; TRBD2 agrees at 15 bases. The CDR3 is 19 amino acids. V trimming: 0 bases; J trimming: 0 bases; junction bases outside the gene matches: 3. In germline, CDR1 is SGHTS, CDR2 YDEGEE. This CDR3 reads CASSLAGLAGGANTGELFF. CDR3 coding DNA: TGTGCCAGCAGCTTGGCTGGACTAGCGGGAGGGGCGAACACCGGGGAGCTGTTTTTT.

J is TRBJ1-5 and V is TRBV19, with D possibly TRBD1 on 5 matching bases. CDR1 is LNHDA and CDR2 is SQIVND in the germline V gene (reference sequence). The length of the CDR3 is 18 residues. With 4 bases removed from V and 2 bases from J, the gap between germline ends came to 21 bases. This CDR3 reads CASSSPPGPTMGNQPQHF. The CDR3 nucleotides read TGTGCCAGTAGTAGCCCACCGGGACCGACTATGGGCAATCAGCCCCAGCATTTT.

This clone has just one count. CDR3 sequence: CASSPGAAGANVLTF. DNA of the CDR3: TGTGCCAGTTCCCCCGGGGCTGCTGGGGCCAACGTCCTGACTTTC. The chain employs TRBV19 and TRBJ2-6, with D perhaps matching TRBD1 or TRBD2 (5 bases each). V shed 8 bases and J shed 2 bases, with 13 bases lying between them. In germline, CDR1 is LNHDA, CDR2 SQIVND (reference sequence). This CDR3 has 15 amino acids.

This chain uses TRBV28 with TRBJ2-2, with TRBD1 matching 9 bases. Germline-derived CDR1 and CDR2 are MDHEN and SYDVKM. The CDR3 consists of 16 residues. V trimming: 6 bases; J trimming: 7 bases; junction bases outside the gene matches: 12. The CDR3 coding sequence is TGTGCCAGCAGCTTACCGGGACAGGGTCTTGTCGGGGAGCTGTTTTTT. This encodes CASSLPGQGLVGELFF.

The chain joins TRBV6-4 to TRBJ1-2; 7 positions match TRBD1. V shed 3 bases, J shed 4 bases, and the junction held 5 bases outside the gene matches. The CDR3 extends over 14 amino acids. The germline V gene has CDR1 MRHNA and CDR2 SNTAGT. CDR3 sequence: CASSDRQGSYGYTF. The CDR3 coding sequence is TGTGCCAGCAGTGATAGACAGGGTTCCTATGGCTACACCTTC.

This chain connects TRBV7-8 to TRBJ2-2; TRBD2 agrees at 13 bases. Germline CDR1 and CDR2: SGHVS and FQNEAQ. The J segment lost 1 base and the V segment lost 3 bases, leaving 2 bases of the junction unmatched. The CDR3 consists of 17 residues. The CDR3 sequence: CASSFGTSGMNTGELFF. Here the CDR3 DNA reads TGTGCCAGCAGCTTTGGGACTAGCGGGATGAACACCGGGGAGCTGTTTTTT.

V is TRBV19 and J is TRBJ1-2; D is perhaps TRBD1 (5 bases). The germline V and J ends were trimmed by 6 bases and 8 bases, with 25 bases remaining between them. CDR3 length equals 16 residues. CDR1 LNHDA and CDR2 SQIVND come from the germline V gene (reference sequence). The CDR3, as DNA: TGTGCCAGTAGATGGTCCGGTGACAGCCCAAACGACGGCTACACCTTC. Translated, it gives CASRWSGDSPNDGYTF.

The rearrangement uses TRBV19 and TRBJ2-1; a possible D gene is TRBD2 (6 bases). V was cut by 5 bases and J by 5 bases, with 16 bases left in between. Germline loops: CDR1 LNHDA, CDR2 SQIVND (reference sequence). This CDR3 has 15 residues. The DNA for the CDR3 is TGTGCCAGTAGTGTTGGGTGGGCGGGAAACAATGAGCAGTTCTTC. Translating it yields CASSVGWAGNNEQFF.

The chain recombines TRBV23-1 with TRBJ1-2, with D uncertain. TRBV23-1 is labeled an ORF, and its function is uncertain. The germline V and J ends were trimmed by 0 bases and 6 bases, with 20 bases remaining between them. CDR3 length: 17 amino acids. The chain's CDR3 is CASSQSFFEGLSDGYTF. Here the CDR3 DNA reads TGCGCCAGCAGTCAATCTTTCTTTGAGGGCCTCTCGGATGGCTACACCTTC.

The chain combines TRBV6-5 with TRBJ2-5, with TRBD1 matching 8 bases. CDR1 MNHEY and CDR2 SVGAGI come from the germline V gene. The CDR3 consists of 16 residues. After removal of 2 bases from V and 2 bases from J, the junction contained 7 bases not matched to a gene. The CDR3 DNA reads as TGTGCCAGCAGTTACACCGGGACAGGATTTCAAGAGACCCAGTACTTC. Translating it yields CASSYTGTGFQETQYF.

The CDR3 DNA reads as TGTGCCAGCAGATCAACGGGGTTTGAAGCTTTCTTT. Its translation: CASRSTGFEAFF. This rearrangement joins TRBV7-9 to TRBJ1-1; D is ambiguous. The length of the CDR3 is 12 residues. V dropped 6 bases and J dropped 7 bases, with 12 bases sitting between them. Germline loops: CDR1 SEHNR, CDR2 FQNEAQ (reference sequence).

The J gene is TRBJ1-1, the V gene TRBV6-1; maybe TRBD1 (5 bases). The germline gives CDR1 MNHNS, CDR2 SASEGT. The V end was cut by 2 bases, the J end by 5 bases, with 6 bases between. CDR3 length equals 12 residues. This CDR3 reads CASSERGTEAFF. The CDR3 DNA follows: TGTGCCAGCAGTGAAAGGGGAACTGAAGCTTTCTTT.

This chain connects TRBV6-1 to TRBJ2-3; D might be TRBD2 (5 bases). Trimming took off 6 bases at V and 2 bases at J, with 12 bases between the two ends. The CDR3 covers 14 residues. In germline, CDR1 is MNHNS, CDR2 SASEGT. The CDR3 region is CASRYRGNTDTQYF. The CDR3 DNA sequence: TGTGCCAGCAGGTACCGAGGGAACACAGATACGCAGTATTTT.

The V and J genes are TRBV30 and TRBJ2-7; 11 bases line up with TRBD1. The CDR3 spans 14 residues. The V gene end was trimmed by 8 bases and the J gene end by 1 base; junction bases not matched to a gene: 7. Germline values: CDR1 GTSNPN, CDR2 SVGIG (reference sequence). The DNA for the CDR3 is TGTGCCGCCGGACAGGGGGCTGTTTCCTACGAGCAGTACTTC. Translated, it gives CAAGQGAVSYEQYF. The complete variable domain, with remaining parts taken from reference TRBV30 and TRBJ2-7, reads SQTIHQWPATLVQPVGSPLSLECTVEGTSNPNLYWYRQAAGRGLQLLFYSVGIGQISSEVPQNLSASRPQDRQFILSSKKLLLSDSGFYLCAAGQGAVSYEQYFGPGTRLTVT.

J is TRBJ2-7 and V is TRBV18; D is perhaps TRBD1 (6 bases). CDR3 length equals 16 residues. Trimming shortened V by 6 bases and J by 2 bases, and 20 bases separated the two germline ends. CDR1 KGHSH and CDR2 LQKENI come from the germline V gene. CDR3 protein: CASSQTRTAAAYEQYF. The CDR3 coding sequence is TGTGCCAGCTCCCAAACCCGGACAGCCGCTGCCTACGAGCAGTACTTC.

The DNA for the CDR3 is TGCAGCGGGTACCTAGCGGGGGTTGGGAGTGAGCAGTTCTTC. It yields the protein CSGYLAGVGSEQFF. This rearrangement joins TRBV29-1 to TRBJ2-1, with TRBD2 identical over 10 bases. Trimming removed 7 bases from V and 9 bases from J; junction bases left unmatched: 12. The length of the CDR3 is 14 residues. Germline-derived CDR1 and CDR2 are SQVTM and ANQGSEA.

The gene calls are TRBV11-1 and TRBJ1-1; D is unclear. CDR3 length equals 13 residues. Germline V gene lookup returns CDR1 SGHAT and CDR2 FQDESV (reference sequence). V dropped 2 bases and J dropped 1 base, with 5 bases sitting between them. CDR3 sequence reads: CASSLSQNTEAFF. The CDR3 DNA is TGTGCCAGCAGCTTAAGCCAGAACACTGAAGCTTTCTTT.

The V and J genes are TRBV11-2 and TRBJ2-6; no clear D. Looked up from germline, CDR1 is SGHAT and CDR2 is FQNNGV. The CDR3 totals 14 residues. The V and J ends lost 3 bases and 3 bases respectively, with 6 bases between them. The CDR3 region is CASSFSDGANVLTF. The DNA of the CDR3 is TGTGCCAGCAGCTTTTCTGATGGGGCCAACGTCCTGACTTTC.

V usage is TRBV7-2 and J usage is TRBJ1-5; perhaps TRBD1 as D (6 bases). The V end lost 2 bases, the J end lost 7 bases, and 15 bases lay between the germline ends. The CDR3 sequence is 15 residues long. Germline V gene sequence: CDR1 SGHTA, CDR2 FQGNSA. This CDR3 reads CASSLIGGVGQPQHF. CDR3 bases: TGTGCCAGCAGCTTAATCGGGGGCGTGGGGCAGCCCCAGCATTTT.

CDR3 region: CASGLSSGGANYGYTF. CDR3 sequence (DNA): TGTGCTAGTGGTTTGTCATCAGGGGGAGCTAACTATGGCTACACCTTC. V usage is TRBV12-5 and J usage is TRBJ1-2, with TRBD1 matching over 7 bases. Germline values: CDR1 LGHNT, CDR2 FRNRAP. After removal of 2 bases from V and 0 bases from J, the junction contained 6 bases not matched to a gene. The CDR3 is made up of 16 amino acids.

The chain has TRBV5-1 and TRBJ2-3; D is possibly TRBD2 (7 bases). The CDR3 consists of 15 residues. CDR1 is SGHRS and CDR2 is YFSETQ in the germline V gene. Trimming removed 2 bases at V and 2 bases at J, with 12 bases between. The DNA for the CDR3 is TGCGCCAGCAGCTTTCGGGGGGCGAACACAGATACGCAGTATTTT. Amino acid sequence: CASSFRGANTDTQYF.

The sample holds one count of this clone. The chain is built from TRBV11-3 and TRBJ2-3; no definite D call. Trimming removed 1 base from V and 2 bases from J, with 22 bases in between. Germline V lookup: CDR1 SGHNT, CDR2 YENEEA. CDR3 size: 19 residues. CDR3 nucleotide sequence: TGTGCCAGCAGCTTAGGAGGCCCCCCAAAGCTCTCCATCACAGATACGCAGTATTTT. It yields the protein CASSLGGPPKLSITDTQYF.

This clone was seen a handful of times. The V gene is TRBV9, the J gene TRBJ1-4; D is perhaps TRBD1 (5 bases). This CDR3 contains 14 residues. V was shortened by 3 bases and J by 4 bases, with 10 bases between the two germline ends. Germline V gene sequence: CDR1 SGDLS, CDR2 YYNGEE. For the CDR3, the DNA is TGTGCCAGCAGCGAGACAGCTTATAATGAAAAACTGTTTTTT. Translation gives CASSETAYNEKLFF.